The 7 T cell receptor beta chains presented below share a single source sample, sequenced in a study of lymphopenia after photon versus proton radiotherapy. Assay: immunoSEQ multiplex PCR; the TCRdb copy retains only in-frame clones and omits some. This sample has under 30,000 clones, with roughly 90% found just once. The specimen was peripheral blood, collected from a patient treated with proton-based radiotherapy. These receptors originate from a woman aged 55-70 years with cholangiocarcinoma. Some clones in this sample may be carry-over from other donors' samples.

The chain couples TRBV11-2 to TRBJ1-5; 10 nucleotides match TRBD1. V trimming: 5 bases; J trimming: 11 bases; junction bases outside the gene matches: 6. CDR3 size: 13 residues. CDR1 is SGHAT, CDR2 FQNNGV, per germline. The CDR3 protein is CASSGDRGRSQHF. Here the CDR3 DNA reads TGTGCCAGCAGCGGAGACAGGGGGCGGTCCCAGCATTTT.

V usage is TRBV27 and J usage is TRBJ2-3; D remains unclear. The V gene lost 3 bases and the J gene lost 2 bases, with 6 bases spanning the gap. Germline V lookup: CDR1 MNHEY, CDR2 SMNVEV (reference sequence). There are 13 residues in the CDR3. Here the CDR3 DNA reads TGTGCCAGCAGTTTCACCTACACAGATACGCAGTATTTT. This sequence encodes CASSFTYTDTQYF.

This chain links TRBV30 with TRBJ1-6; 9 bases map to TRBD1. The CDR3 runs 13 residues. V was pared by 4 bases and J by 16 bases, with 11 bases of the junction left unmatched. Germline CDR1 is GTSNPN and CDR2 is SVGIG (reference sequence). The CDR3 nucleotides read TGTGCCTGGAAGAACAGGGGGCCCCGATCTCTCCACTTT. The encoded protein is CAWKNRGPRSLHF.

V and J are TRBV27 and TRBJ1-2, with 9 bases fitting TRBD1. This CDR3 is built from 14 residues. The ends lost 6 bases at V and 3 bases at J; junction bases unmatched: 5. The germline gives CDR1 MNHEY, CDR2 SMNVEV (reference sequence). The CDR3 coding sequence is TGTGCCAGCAGGGGGGACAGGGTCGACTATGGCTACACCTTC. This sequence encodes CASRGDRVDYGYTF.

V gene TRBV18 combines with J gene TRBJ2-7, with 15 bases lining up with TRBD2. The CDR3 extends over 14 amino acids. Unmatched junction bases numbered 6, after V lost 5 bases and J lost 10 bases. Germline values: CDR1 KGHSH, CDR2 LQKENI. CDR3 nucleotides: TGTGCCAGCTCAACCGGGACTAGCGGGGGGCTTCAGTACTTC. Amino acids: CASSTGTSGGLQYF. The complete variable domain, with remaining parts taken from reference TRBV18 and TRBJ2-7, reads NAGVMQNPRHLVRRRGQEARLRCSPMKGHSHVYWYRQLPEEGLKFMVYLQKENIIDESGMPKERFSAEFPKEGPSILRIQQVVRGDSAAYFCASSTGTSGGLQYFGPGTRLTVT.

This chain links TRBV7-2 with TRBJ2-7, with 7 bases aligning to TRBD1. After removal of 0 bases from V and 7 bases from J, the junction contained 3 bases not matched to a gene. Looked up from germline, CDR1 is SGHTA and CDR2 is FQGNSA. There are 13 residues in the CDR3. CDR3: CASSLARQGEQYF. CDR3 nucleotides: TGTGCCAGCAGCTTAGCCCGACAGGGTGAGCAGTACTTC.

The V call is TRBV5-6, the J call TRBJ1-5, with D perhaps TRBD1 (6 bases). V lost 0 bases and J lost 4, with 20 bases in between. This CDR3 is 18 amino acids long. CDR1 and CDR2 (germline): SGHDT, YYEEEE. The CDR3 here is CASSLARGGSRTNQPQHF. CDR3 nucleotide sequence: TGTGCCAGCAGCTTGGCGAGGGGGGGATCGAGAACTAATCAGCCCCAGCATTTT.